The 28 T cell receptor beta chains listed next were all sequenced from one sample in a study of cytomegalovirus exposure and HLA in healthy donors. In the PCR, 60 Vbeta and 13 Jbeta primers were used. Sequencing used immunoSEQ multiplex PCR; TCRdb keeps in-frame clones, though not all of them. The sample includes some 120,000 clones. Sequenced input: PBMCs. Receptors were obtained from a man between 18 and 29 years old in good health and CMV-seronegative.

This chain links TRBV2 with TRBJ2-6, with 9 positions matching TRBD1. J was trimmed by 1 base and V by 8 bases; bases with no gene match: 18. Per germline, CDR1 SNHLY and CDR2 FYNNEI. CDR3 length: 20 amino acids. In nucleotides, the CDR3 is TGTGCCAGCCTGGGGCGCTCAACAGGGGGCGCGCGATCTGGGGCCAACGTCCTGACTTTC. This translates into CASLGRSTGGARSGANVLTF.

The J gene is TRBJ1-5, the V gene TRBV29-1; 7 bases are a match to TRBD1. V lost 3 bases and J lost 3; bases outside the gene matches: 5. Per the germline V gene, CDR1 is SQVTM and CDR2 is ANQGSEA. CDR3 length: 14 amino acids. The CDR3 here is CSVEWDSHNQPQHF. In DNA, the CDR3 is TGCAGCGTTGAGTGGGACAGTCACAATCAGCCCCAGCATTTT.

The chain joins TRBV29-1 to TRBJ2-2; D is perhaps TRBD1 (6 bases). The V end was cut by 6 bases, the J end by 3 bases, with 14 bases between. Germline V gives CDR1 SQVTM, CDR2 ANQGSEA. CDR3 length: 14 amino acids. The CDR3 region has the DNA TGCAGCGTCCACCCGGGACAAGACACCGGGGAGCTGTTTTTT. Its translation is CSVHPGQDTGELFF.

This chain connects TRBV5-1 to TRBJ2-4; possibly TRBD2 for D (7 bases). With 3 bases removed from V and 0 bases from J, the gap between germline ends came to 22 bases. The CDR3 spans 19 residues. The germline CDR1 and CDR2 sequences are SGHRS and YFSETQ. The CDR3 DNA reads as TGCGCCAGCAGCTGGCCGGGGGGCTCCTTAATAGGAGCCAAAAACATTCAGTACTTC. Amino acid sequence: CASSWPGGSLIGAKNIQYF.

This chain uses TRBV7-9 with TRBJ1-2, with unresolved D. Germline V gene data show CDR1 as SEHNR and CDR2 as FQNEAQ (reference sequence). V lost 1 base, J lost 3 bases, and 12 bases lay in between. CDR3 length equals 15 residues. The CDR3, as DNA: TGTGCCAGCAGCTTAGAGAACGCGAGGGACTATGGCTACACCTTC. Residues: CASSLENARDYGYTF.

As concerns this clone: Other DNA sequences in this specimen translate into the identical CDR3. The chain joins TRBV6-1 to TRBJ1-5; TRBD1 matches 8 bases. The germline CDR1 and CDR2 sequences are MNHNS and SASEGT. V was clipped by 2 bases and J by 7 bases; unmatched bases: 4. The CDR3 contains 14 residues. The CDR3: CASSESGGGQPQHF. DNA of the CDR3: TGTGCCAGCAGTGAATCAGGGGGCGGCCAGCCCCAGCATTTT.

The CDR3 DNA reads TGCGCCAGCCGGAACCCGGGAGAAGGCAATGAGCAGTTCTTC. Its translation is CASRNPGEGNEQFF. V is TRBV5-1 and J is TRBJ2-1; weak D call: TRBD2 (6 bases). Germline CDR1 reads SGHRS; CDR2 reads YFSETQ. Trimming took 7 bases from V and 6 from J, leaving 17 bases between them. The CDR3 is made up of 14 amino acids. Supplemented by reference TRBV5-1 and TRBJ2-1, the full variable domain reads KAGVTQTPRYLIKTRGQQVTLSCSPISGHRSVSWYQQTPGQGLQFLFEYFSETQRNKGNFPGRFSGRQFSNSRSEMNVSTLELGDSALYLCASRNPGEGNEQFFGPGTRLTVL.

The V call is TRBV6-5, the J call TRBJ1-4; 7 bases map to TRBD1. The CDR3 has 16 residues. Trimming cost V 0 bases and J 4 bases; bases outside gene matches: 5. Per the germline V gene, CDR1 is MNHEY and CDR2 is SVGAGI. The CDR3 sequence is CASSYSWTGRNEKLFF. The CDR3 DNA is TGTGCCAGCAGTTACTCTTGGACAGGACGTAATGAAAAACTGTTTTTT.

CDR3 sequence reads: CASSSTGLSNEKLFF. CDR3 nucleotides: TGTGCCAGCAGCTCAACAGGGCTAAGTAATGAAAAACTGTTTTTT. The chain couples TRBV7-9 to TRBJ1-4, with D tentatively TRBD1 (6 bases). V gave up 4 bases and J gave up 4 bases, with 13 bases separating them. CDR1 and CDR2 from the germline V gene are SEHNR and FQNEAQ (reference sequence). This CDR3 contains 15 residues.

This chain joins TRBV5-4 and TRBJ2-7, with 9 bases identical to TRBD2. Germline V gene data show CDR1 as SGHNT and CDR2 as YYREEE (reference sequence). J lost 3 bases, V lost 0 bases, and 1 base had no gene match. The CDR3 is made up of 14 amino acids. This chain's CDR3 is CASSLGLAVYEQYF. Written as DNA, the CDR3 is TGTGCCAGCAGCTTGGGACTAGCGGTCTACGAGCAGTACTTC.

This chain links TRBV19 with TRBJ2-7; TRBD1 matches 8 bases. Trimming removed 9 bases from V and 3 bases from J; junction bases left unmatched: 4. The CDR3 runs to 12 residues. Germline V CDR1 and CDR2: LNHDA, SQIVND (reference sequence). As DNA, the CDR3 is TGTGCCAGCGGACAGGGCGACTACGAGCAGTACTTC. Its translation: CASGQGDYEQYF.

The rearrangement joins TRBV6-6 to TRBJ2-1; no definite D call. The CDR3 is made up of 11 amino acids. V lost 8 bases and J lost 7, with 9 bases in between. CDR1 is MNHNY, CDR2 SVGAGI, per germline (reference sequence). This CDR3 is CASQAYNEQFF. Here the CDR3 DNA reads TGTGCCAGCCAAGCTTATAATGAGCAGTTCTTC.

V is TRBV19 and J is TRBJ2-5; D is perhaps TRBD1 (5 bases). The CDR3 runs 12 residues. Per germline, CDR1 LNHDA and CDR2 SQIVND (reference sequence). V was cut by 6 bases and J by 5 bases, with 10 bases left in between. The CDR3 protein is CASRDKAETQYF. CDR3 in DNA: TGTGCCAGTAGGGACAAGGCGGAGACCCAGTACTTC.

V is TRBV16 and J is TRBJ1-3, with D hard to call. CDR1 is KGHSY, CDR2 FQNENV, per germline. The ends were cut back, 4 bases at V and 4 bases at J, with 5 bases in the middle. CDR3 length: 12 residues. The CDR3 DNA reads TGTGCCAGCAGCCCCTTGGGAAACACCATATATTTT. Its translation: CASSPLGNTIYF.

V usage is TRBV19 and J usage is TRBJ1-5, with D maybe TRBD1 (6 bases). Trimming stripped 2 bases from V and 1 base from J, with 15 bases between. This CDR3 contains 17 residues. Looked up from germline, CDR1 is LNHDA and CDR2 is SQIVND (reference sequence). This CDR3 is CASSIRGGRTSNQPQHF. CDR3 nucleotide sequence: TGTGCCAGTAGTATAAGAGGGGGACGGACGAGCAATCAGCCCCAGCATTTT.

The chain is built from TRBV7-9 and TRBJ1-1; D remains unclear. In germline, CDR1 is SEHNR, CDR2 FQNEAQ (reference sequence). There are 15 residues in the CDR3. Deletions cut 5 bases from V and 2 bases from J, with 15 bases between. As DNA, the CDR3 is TGTGCCAGCAGCGCTGCCTACCGGAGTAACACTGAAGCTTTCTTT. Translating it yields CASSAAYRSNTEAFF.

The chain joins TRBV5-1 to TRBJ2-7; 9 bases are a match to TRBD1. The CDR3 is made up of 15 amino acids. Germline CDR1 SGHRS, CDR2 YFSETQ. V lost 4 bases and J lost 5; bases outside the gene matches: 10. The CDR3 sequence: CASSPGDRVIHEQYF. CDR3 nucleotide sequence: TGCGCCAGCAGCCCGGGGGACAGGGTCATTCACGAGCAGTACTTC.

This sequence joins TRBV7-9 and TRBJ2-3, with D tentatively TRBD1 (6 bases). The CDR3 sequence is 14 residues long. The V and J ends lost 5 bases and 2 bases respectively, with 11 bases between them. Germline CDR1 is SEHNR and CDR2 is FQNEAQ (reference sequence). CDR3 in amino acids: CASSAGAPTDTQYF. CDR3 in DNA: TGTGCCAGCAGCGCAGGGGCGCCCACAGATACGCAGTATTTT.

The DNA for the CDR3 is TGTGCCAGCAGCGCGACTTTAGGACAGGCCTACGAGCAGTACTTC. It yields the protein CASSATLGQAYEQYF. This chain uses TRBV9 with TRBJ2-7; 7 bases match TRBD1. V lost 3 bases, J lost 2 bases, and 8 bases stayed unmatched. Germline CDR1 SGDLS, CDR2 YYNGEE. The CDR3 has 15 residues.

The chain couples TRBV11-2 to TRBJ1-2, with TRBD1 matching 9 bases. J gave up 5 bases and V 5 bases, and 6 bases lay outside the gene matches. The CDR3 length is 14 residues. Germline V gene lookup returns CDR1 SGHAT and CDR2 FQNNGV. The CDR3 loop reads CASSPGQGSYGYTF. The CDR3 DNA follows: TGTGCCAGCAGCCCCGGACAGGGGTCATATGGCTACACCTTC.

J is TRBJ1-4 and V is TRBV18; 9 bases align to TRBD1. Trimming at V came to 6 bases and at J to 15 bases, leaving 8 bases not matched to a gene. Germline V gives CDR1 KGHSH, CDR2 LQKENI. The CDR3 extends over 12 amino acids. CDR3 region: CASSSNRDRVFF. In nucleotides, the CDR3 is TGTGCCAGCTCCTCGAACCGGGACAGGGTGTTTTTT.

The CDR3 DNA is TGTGCCAGCAGCCAAGTACTTGGACTAGCGGGAGTGGCGCAGTATTTT. This codes for CASSQVLGLAGVAQYF. V and J are TRBV14 and TRBJ2-3; 13 nucleotides align to TRBD2. The CDR3 covers 16 residues. Germline V CDR1 and CDR2: SGHDN, FVKESK. The V gene end was trimmed by 1 base and the J gene end by 10 bases; junction bases not matched to a gene: 8.

The V and J genes are TRBV2 and TRBJ1-5; D is uncertain. The germline V and J ends were trimmed by 4 bases and 11 bases, with 12 bases remaining between them. The CDR3 consists of 12 residues. Germline CDR1 SNHLY, CDR2 FYNNEI. This CDR3 is CASSASFEAQHF. For the CDR3, the DNA is TGTGCCAGCAGTGCATCTTTCGAGGCCCAGCATTTT.

The chain joins TRBV4-2 to TRBJ2-2; D call uncertain. The ends were cut back, 0 bases at V and 1 base at J, with 6 bases in the middle. This CDR3 is 15 amino acids long. Germline V gene sequence: CDR1 LGHNA, CDR2 YNFKEQ. In nucleotides, the CDR3 is TGTGCCAGCAGCCAAGACTCGCGGAACACCGGGGAGCTGTTTTTT. This sequence encodes CASSQDSRNTGELFF.

This CDR3 is CASSLKTGGFEPQHF. The DNA of the CDR3 is TGTGCCAGCAGCTTAAAGACAGGTGGGTTCGAGCCCCAGCATTTT. The chain is built from TRBV13 and TRBJ1-5; TRBD1 might be the D (6 bases). Deletions cut 2 bases from V and 8 bases from J, with 16 bases between. In germline, CDR1 is PRHDT, CDR2 FYEKMQ (reference sequence). CDR3 length: 15 residues.

The chain joins TRBV9 to TRBJ2-2; D ambiguous. Germline values: CDR1 SGDLS, CDR2 YYNGEE. Trimming took off 4 bases at V and 3 bases at J, with 4 bases between the two ends. The CDR3 is 12 residues long. The CDR3 protein is CASSHYTGELFF. The CDR3, as DNA: TGTGCCAGCAGCCATTACACCGGGGAGCTGTTTTTT.

The V call is TRBV6-1, the J call TRBJ2-7, with no clear D. The CDR3 has 13 amino acids. Germline loops: CDR1 MNHNS, CDR2 SASEGT. Trimming took off 2 bases at V and 3 bases at J, with 8 bases between the two ends. The CDR3: CASSEYNSYEQYF. CDR3 sequence (DNA): TGTGCCAGCAGTGAATATAACAGCTACGAGCAGTACTTC.

This chain uses TRBV4-2 with TRBJ2-5; 9 nucleotides line up with TRBD2. V lost 0 bases, J lost 5 bases, and 7 bases stayed unmatched. The germline gives CDR1 LGHNA, CDR2 YNFKEQ. The CDR3 runs to 16 residues. CDR3 DNA sequence: TGTGCCAGCAGCCAAGATCCAGCGGGAGGTCGGGAGACCCAGTACTTC. It specifies CASSQDPAGGRETQYF.